Listed here are 11 T cell receptor beta chains from one sample, sequenced in a study of shared clonotypes between healthy human individuals. Here immunoSEQ multiplex PCR was the method, and the copy in TCRdb shows in-frame clones only, minus some. The repertoire holds roughly 2.5 million clones, with 90% to 95% as singletons. Sequenced material: naive CD4+ T cells sorted from blood. The subset denotes: CD45RA+ positively selected. These receptors originate from a young man in good health.

This chain joins TRBV18 and TRBJ1-1; no clear D. This CDR3 region has 12 residues. Between the trimmed V and J ends, which lost 2 bases and 4 bases, there was a span of 5 bases. Germline V gives CDR1 KGHSH, CDR2 LQKENI. DNA for the CDR3: TGTGCCAGCTCACCAGACTTCACTGAAGCTTTCTTT. Protein product: CASSPDFTEAFF.

This rearrangement joins TRBV5-3 to TRBJ1-1; D may be TRBD1 (6 bases). TRBV5-3 is filed as an ORF, its function uncertain. V lost 1 base, J lost 0 bases, and 16 bases lay in between. The CDR3 length is 17 residues. The CDR3 bases are TGTGCCAGAAGCTTGATTGGACAGCTATACATGAACACTGAAGCTTTCTTT. As protein: CARSLIGQLYMNTEAFF.

V gene TRBV29-1 combines with J gene TRBJ2-2; a possible D gene is TRBD2 (5 bases). CDR3 size: 13 residues. Germline values: CDR1 SQVTM, CDR2 ANQGSEA. Trimming shortened V by 6 bases and J by 7 bases, and 15 bases separated the two germline ends. CDR3 residues: CSVAPPGIGELFF. The CDR3 nucleotides read TGCAGCGTCGCCCCCCCGGGGATCGGGGAGCTGTTTTTT.

CDR3 region: CASGLEKVGYEQYF. The CDR3 DNA reads as TGTGCCAGCGGACTAGAAAAGGTAGGATACGAGCAGTACTTC. This rearrangement joins TRBV2 to TRBJ2-7, with 7 nucleotides matching TRBD2. V shed 8 bases, J shed 4 bases, and the junction held 11 bases outside the gene matches. The CDR3 totals 14 residues. Germline lookup yields CDR1 SNHLY and CDR2 FYNNEI. Variable domain in full (rest from reference TRBV2 and TRBJ2-7): EPEVTQTPSHQVTQMGQEVILRCVPISNHLYFYWYRQILGQKVEFLVSFYNNEISEKSEIFDDQFSVERPDGSNFTLKIRSTKLEDSAMYFCASGLEKVGYEQYFGPGTRLTVT.

The gene calls are TRBV6-5 and TRBJ2-7; 9 positions agree with TRBD1. CDR1 is MNHEY, CDR2 SVGAGI, per germline. The CDR3 length is 16 residues. Unmatched junction bases numbered 3, after V lost 0 bases and J lost 0 bases. The chain's CDR3 is CASSYSDRGLSYEQYF. The CDR3 DNA is TGTGCCAGCAGTTACTCGGACAGGGGCCTCTCCTACGAGCAGTACTTC.

This chain links TRBV10-3 with TRBJ2-3, with 7 bases lining up with TRBD1. There are 13 residues in the CDR3. Looked up from germline, CDR1 is ENHRY and CDR2 is SYGVKD. Trimming cost V 10 bases and J 1 base; bases outside gene matches: 5. CDR3 sequence: CATSTGRTDTQYF. The DNA for the CDR3 is TGTGCCACCTCGACAGGGCGCACAGATACGCAGTATTTT.

The rearrangement links TRBV30 to TRBJ2-7; D gene ambiguous. This CDR3 spans 11 amino acids. The ends were cut back, 3 bases at V and 9 bases at J, with 12 bases in the middle. Germline V gene sequence: CDR1 GTSNPN, CDR2 SVGIG (reference sequence). The CDR3 reads CAWRSSAWQYF. CDR3 DNA: TGTGCCTGGAGAAGTTCGGCCTGGCAGTACTTC.

This clone was seen just once. The chain has TRBV19 and TRBJ1-3; D uncertain. The CDR3 runs to 17 residues. Germline values: CDR1 LNHDA, CDR2 SQIVND (reference sequence). V lost 7 bases and J lost 0, with 19 bases in between. The CDR3: CASTPGFGSSSGNTIYF. CDR3 coding DNA: TGTGCCAGTACCCCGGGGTTTGGCAGCAGCTCTGGAAACACCATATATTTT. The complete variable domain, with remaining parts taken from reference TRBV19 and TRBJ1-3, reads DGGITQSPKYLFRKEGQNVTLSCEQNLNHDAMYWYRQDPGQGLRLIYYSQIVNDFQKGDIAEGYSVSREKKESFPLTVTSAQKNPTAFYLCASTPGFGSSSGNTIYFGEGSWLTVV.

The chain combines TRBV7-9 with TRBJ1-6; TRBD1 matches at 11 bases. From germline, CDR1 is SEHNR and CDR2 FQNEAQ (reference sequence). V lost 3 bases, J lost 8 bases, and 6 bases stayed unmatched. The CDR3 is 16 amino acids. The chain's CDR3 is CASSFQLGQGDSPLHF. CDR3 DNA: TGTGCCAGCAGCTTCCAACTGGGACAGGGGGATTCACCCCTCCACTTT.

The CDR3 region is CASSLIPGSSYEQYF. In nucleotides, the CDR3 is TGTGCCAGCAGTTTAATCCCGGGGAGCTCCTACGAGCAGTACTTC. The rearrangement uses TRBV27 and TRBJ2-7; D perhaps matches TRBD2 (5 bases). Germline CDR1 and CDR2: MNHEY and SMNVEV (reference sequence). Trimming left V 2 bases short and J 0 bases short, with 11 bases between. The CDR3 length is 15 residues.

The rearrangement joins TRBV6-5 to TRBJ1-3; D gene unclear. The CDR3 is 13 amino acids. Trimming shortened V by 6 bases and J by 0 bases, and 6 bases separated the two germline ends. Germline values: CDR1 MNHEY, CDR2 SVGAGI. CDR3 sequence reads: CASRAPSGNTIYF. The CDR3 coding sequence is TGTGCCAGCAGGGCCCCCTCTGGAAACACCATATATTTT.